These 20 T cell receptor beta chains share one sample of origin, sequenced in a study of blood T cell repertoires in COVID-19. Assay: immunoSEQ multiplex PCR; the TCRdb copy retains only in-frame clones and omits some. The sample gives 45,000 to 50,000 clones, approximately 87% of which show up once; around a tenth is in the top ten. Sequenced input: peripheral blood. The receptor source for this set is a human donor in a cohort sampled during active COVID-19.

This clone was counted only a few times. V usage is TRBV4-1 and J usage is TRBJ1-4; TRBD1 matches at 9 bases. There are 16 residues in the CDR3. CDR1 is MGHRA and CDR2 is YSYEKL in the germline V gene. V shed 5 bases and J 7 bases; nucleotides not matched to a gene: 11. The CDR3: CASSGKTGTGPEKLFF. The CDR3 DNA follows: TGCGCCAGCAGCGGAAAGACCGGGACAGGGCCTGAAAAACTGTTTTTT.

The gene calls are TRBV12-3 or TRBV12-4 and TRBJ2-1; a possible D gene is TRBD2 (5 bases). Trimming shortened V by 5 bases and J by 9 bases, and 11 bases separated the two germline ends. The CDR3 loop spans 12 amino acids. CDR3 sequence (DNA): TGTGCCAGCAGTCGCATAGGAGGTGAGCAGTTCTTC. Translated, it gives CASSRIGGEQFF.

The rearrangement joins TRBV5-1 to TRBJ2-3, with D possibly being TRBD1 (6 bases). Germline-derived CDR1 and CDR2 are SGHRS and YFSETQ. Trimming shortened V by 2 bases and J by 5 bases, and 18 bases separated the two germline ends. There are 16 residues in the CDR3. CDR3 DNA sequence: TGCGCCAGCAGCTTCTTCGGACAGCCGAGGGGAGATACGCAGTATTTT. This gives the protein CASSFFGQPRGDTQYF.

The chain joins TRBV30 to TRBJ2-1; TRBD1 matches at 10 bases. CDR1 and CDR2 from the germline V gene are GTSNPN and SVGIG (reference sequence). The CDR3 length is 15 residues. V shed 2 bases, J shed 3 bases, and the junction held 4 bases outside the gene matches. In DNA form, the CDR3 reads TGTGCCTGGAGTCCGGACAGGGGGATCTACAATGAGCAGTTCTTC. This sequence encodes CAWSPDRGIYNEQFF.

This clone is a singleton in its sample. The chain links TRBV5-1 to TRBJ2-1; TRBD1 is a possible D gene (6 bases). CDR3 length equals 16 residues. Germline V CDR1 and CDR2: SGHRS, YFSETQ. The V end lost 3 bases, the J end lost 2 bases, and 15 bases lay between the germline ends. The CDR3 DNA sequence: TGCGCCAGCAGCTGGGGCCGGGACACCGCCTACAATGAGCAGTTCTTC. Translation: CASSWGRDTAYNEQFF. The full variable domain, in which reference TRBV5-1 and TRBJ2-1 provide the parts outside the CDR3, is KAGVTQTPRYLIKTRGQQVTLSCSPISGHRSVSWYQQTPGQGLQFLFEYFSETQRNKGNFPGRFSGRQFSNSRSEMNVSTLELGDSALYLCASSWGRDTAYNEQFFGPGTRLTVL.

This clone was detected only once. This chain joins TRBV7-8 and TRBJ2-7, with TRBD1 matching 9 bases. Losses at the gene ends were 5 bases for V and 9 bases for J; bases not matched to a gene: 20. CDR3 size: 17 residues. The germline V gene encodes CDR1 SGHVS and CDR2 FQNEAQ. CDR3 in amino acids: CASSPTWHRDRVPGQYF. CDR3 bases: TGTGCCAGCAGCCCCACGTGGCACCGGGACAGGGTACCGGGGCAGTACTTC.

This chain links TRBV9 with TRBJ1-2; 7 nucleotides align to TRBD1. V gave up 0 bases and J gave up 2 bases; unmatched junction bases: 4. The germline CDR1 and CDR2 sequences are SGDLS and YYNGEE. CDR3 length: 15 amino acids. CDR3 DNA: TGTGCCAGCAGCGTAGAGAGGGGGCGAAACTATGGCTACACCTTC. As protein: CASSVERGRNYGYTF.

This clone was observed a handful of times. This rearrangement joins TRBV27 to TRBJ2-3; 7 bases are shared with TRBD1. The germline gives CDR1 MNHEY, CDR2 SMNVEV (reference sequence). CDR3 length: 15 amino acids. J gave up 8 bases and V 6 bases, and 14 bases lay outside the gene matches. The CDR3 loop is CASRSLQGWSPTQYF. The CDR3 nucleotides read TGTGCCAGCAGATCCCTACAGGGGTGGTCCCCTACGCAGTATTTT.

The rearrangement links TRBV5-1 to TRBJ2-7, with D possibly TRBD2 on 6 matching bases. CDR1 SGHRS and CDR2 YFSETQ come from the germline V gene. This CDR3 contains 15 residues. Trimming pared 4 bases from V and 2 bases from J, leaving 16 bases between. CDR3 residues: CASSPTGTGAYEQYF. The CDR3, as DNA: TGCGCCAGCAGCCCCACCGGGACGGGAGCCTACGAGCAGTACTTC.

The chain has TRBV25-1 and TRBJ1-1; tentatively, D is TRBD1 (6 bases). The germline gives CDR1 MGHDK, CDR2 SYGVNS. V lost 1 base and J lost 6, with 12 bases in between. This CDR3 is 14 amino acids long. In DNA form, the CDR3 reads TGTGCCAGCAGTGAATGGCAGGGGAGGGCTGAAGCTTTCTTT. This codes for CASSEWQGRAEAFF. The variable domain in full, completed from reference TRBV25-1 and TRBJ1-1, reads EADIYQTPRYLVIGTGKKITLECSQTMGHDKMYWYQQDPGMELHLIHYSYGVNSTEKGDLSSESTVSRIRTEHFPLTLESARPSHTSQYLCASSEWQGRAEAFFGQGTRLTVV.

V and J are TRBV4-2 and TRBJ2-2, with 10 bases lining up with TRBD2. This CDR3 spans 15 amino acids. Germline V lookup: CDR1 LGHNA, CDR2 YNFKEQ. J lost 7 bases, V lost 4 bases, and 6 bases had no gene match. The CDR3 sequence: CASSPERGGSGELFF. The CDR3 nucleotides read TGTGCCAGCAGCCCAGAGCGGGGGGGCAGCGGGGAGCTGTTTTTT.

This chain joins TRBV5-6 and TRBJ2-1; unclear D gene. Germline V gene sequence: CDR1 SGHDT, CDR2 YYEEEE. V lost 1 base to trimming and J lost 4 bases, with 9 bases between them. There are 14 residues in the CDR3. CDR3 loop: CASSLRSPYNEQFF. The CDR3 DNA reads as TGTGCCAGCAGCTTGAGAAGCCCTTACAATGAGCAGTTCTTC.

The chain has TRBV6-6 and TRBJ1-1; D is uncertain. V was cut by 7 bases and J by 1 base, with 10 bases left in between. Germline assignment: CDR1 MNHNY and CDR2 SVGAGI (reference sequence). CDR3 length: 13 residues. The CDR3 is CASTPRGNTEAFF. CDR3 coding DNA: TGTGCCAGCACCCCGCGGGGGAACACTGAAGCTTTCTTT.

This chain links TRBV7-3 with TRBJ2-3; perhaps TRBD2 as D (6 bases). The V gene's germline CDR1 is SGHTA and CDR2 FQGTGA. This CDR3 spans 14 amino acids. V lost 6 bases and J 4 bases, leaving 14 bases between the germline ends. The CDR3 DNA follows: TGTGCCAGCAGTATTAGCGGCGGGGCAGATACGCAGTATTTT. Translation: CASSISGGADTQYF.

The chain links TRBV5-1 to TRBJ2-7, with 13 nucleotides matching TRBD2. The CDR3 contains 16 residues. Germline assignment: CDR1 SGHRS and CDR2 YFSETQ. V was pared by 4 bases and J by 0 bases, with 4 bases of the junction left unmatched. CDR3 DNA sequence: TGCGCCAGCAGCCGGACTAGCGGGGGCGCCTCCTACGAGCAGTACTTC. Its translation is CASSRTSGGASYEQYF.

CDR3: CASSHPRGKLFF. DNA for the CDR3: TGTGCCAGCAGCCACCCCAGGGGAAAACTGTTTTTT. The rearrangement joins TRBV12-3 or TRBV12-4 to TRBJ1-4, with D possibly being TRBD1 (6 bases). Trimming removed 6 bases at V and 10 bases at J, with 12 bases between. The CDR3 sequence is 12 residues long.

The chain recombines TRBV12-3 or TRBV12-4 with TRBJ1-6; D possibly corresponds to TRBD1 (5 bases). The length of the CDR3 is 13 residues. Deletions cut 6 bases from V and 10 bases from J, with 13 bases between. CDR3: CASRYGGGSPLHF. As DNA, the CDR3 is TGTGCCAGCAGGTATGGGGGGGGATCACCCCTCCACTTT.

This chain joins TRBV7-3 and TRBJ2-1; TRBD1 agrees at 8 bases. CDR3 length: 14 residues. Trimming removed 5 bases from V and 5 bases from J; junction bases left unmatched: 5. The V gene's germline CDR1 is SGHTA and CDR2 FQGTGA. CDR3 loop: CASSPGTGDNEQFF. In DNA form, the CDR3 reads TGTGCCAGCAGCCCCGGGACAGGCGACAATGAGCAGTTCTTC.

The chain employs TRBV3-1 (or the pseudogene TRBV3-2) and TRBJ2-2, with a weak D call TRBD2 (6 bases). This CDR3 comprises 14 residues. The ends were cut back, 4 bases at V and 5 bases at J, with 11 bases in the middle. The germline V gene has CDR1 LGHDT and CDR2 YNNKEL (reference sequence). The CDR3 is CASSPDGRTGELFF. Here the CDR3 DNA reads TGTGCCAGCAGCCCGGATGGGAGGACCGGGGAGCTGTTTTTT.

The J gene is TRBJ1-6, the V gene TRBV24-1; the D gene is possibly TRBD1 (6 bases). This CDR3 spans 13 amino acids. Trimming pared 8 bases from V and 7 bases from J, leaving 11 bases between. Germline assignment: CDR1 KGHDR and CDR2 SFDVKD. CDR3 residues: CATKGQINSPLHF. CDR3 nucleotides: TGTGCCACCAAGGGACAAATCAATTCACCCCTCCACTTT.